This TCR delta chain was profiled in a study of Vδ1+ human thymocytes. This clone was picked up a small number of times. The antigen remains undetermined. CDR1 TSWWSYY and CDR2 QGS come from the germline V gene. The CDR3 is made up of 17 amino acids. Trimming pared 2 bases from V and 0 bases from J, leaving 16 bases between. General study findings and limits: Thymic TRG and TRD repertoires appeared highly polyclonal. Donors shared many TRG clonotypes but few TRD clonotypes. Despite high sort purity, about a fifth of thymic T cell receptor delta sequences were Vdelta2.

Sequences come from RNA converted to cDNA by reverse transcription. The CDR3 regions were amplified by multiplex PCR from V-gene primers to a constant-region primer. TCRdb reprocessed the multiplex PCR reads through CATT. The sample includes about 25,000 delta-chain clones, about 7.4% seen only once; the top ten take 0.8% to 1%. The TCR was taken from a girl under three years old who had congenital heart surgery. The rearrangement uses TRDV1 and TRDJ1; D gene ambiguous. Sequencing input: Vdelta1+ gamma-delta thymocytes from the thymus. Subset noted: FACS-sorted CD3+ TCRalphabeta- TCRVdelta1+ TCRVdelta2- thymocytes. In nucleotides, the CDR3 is TGTGCTCTTGGGGAATATGCGGTTAAACCGTACACCGATAAACTCATCTTT. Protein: CALGEYAVKPYTDKLIF.